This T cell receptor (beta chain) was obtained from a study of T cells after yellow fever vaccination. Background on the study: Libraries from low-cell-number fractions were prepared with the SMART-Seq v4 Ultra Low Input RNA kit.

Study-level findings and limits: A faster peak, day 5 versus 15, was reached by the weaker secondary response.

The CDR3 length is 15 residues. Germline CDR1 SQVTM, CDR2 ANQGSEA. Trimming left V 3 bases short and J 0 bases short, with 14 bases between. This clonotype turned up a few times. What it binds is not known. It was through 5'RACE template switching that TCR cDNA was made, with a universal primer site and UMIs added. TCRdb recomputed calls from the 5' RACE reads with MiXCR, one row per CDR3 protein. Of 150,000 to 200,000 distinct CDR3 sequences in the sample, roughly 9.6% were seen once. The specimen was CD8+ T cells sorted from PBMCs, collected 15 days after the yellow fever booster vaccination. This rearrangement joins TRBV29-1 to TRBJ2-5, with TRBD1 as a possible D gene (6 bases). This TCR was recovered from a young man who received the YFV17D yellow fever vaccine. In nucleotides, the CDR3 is TGCAGCGTTGAGTCCGGTAGGGGGTACCAAGAGACCCAGTACTTC. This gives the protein CSVESGRGYQETQYF.